Following are 17 T cell receptor beta chains from one sample sequenced in a study of T cells in Graves' hyperthyroidism and ophthalmopathy. Amplification of TCR beta CDR3 regions was performed using RNA transcripts as template. The HTBI primer set was used in a first-round RT-PCR of the TCR CDR3. TCRdb recomputed calls from the multiplex PCR reads with MiXCR, one row per CDR3 protein. The sample holds about half a million distinct CDR3 sequences, less than 25% seen once. Sequencing input: blood. These TCRs come from a young man with Graves' hyperthyroidism.

V and J are TRBV2 and TRBJ1-5, with 10 positions matching TRBD1. Germline loops: CDR1 SNHLY, CDR2 FYNNEI. The junction had 2 bases not matched to a gene; V was cut back by 8 bases and J by 4 bases. CDR3 length: 13 residues. CDR3: CASGDRGNQPQHF. The DNA of the CDR3 is TGTGCCAGCGGGGACAGGGGTAATCAGCCCCAGCATTTT.

This clonotype was seen only a few times. The V gene is TRBV6-1, the J gene TRBJ2-2; TRBD2 agrees at 13 bases. Per germline, CDR1 MNHNS and CDR2 SASEGT. The CDR3 runs 16 residues. Trimming removed 6 bases from V and 2 bases from J; junction bases left unmatched: 3. CDR3 nucleotides: TGTGCCAGCAGCAAGGGACTAGCGGGAAACACCGGGGAGCTGTTTTTT. Protein product: CASSKGLAGNTGELFF.

This clonotype occurred a few times. This sequence joins TRBV2 and TRBJ1-2; D is perhaps TRBD1 (6 bases). The length of the CDR3 is 15 residues. The germline gives CDR1 SNHLY, CDR2 FYNNEI. V was clipped by 2 bases and J by 8 bases, with 18 bases between them. Here the CDR3 reads CASSELGRGSAGYTF. The CDR3 DNA reads TGTGCCAGCAGTGAACTTGGCAGGGGATCGGCCGGCTACACCTTC.

This clonotype came up many times. V is TRBV6-1 and J is TRBJ1-5; D gene ambiguous. The V end was cut by 7 bases, the J end by 9 bases, with 19 bases between. Germline CDR1 is MNHNS and CDR2 is SASEGT. This CDR3 is 14 amino acids long. This CDR3 reads CASTPSSYLWPQHF. The DNA of the CDR3 is TGTGCCAGCACCCCTTCTTCGTATTTGTGGCCCCAGCATTTT.

A few counts support this clonotype. This rearrangement joins TRBV12-3 or TRBV12-4 to TRBJ1-1; TRBD1 agrees at 8 bases. The V and J ends lost 6 bases and 0 bases, in that order; junction bases with no gene match: 6. The CDR3 is 15 amino acids. The CDR3 region has the DNA TGTGCCAGCAGGAGGACAGGGACAATGAACACTGAAGCTTTCTTT. Translating gives CASRRTGTMNTEAFF.

This clonotype was counted at least ten times. This chain connects TRBV6-5 to TRBJ2-2, with TRBD2 as a possible D gene (7 bases). Per the germline V gene, CDR1 is MNHEY and CDR2 is SVGAGI. The CDR3 consists of 16 residues. The V end lost 2 bases, the J end lost 3 bases, and 13 bases lay between the germline ends. The CDR3: CASSYPRGPDTGELFF. Here the CDR3 DNA reads TGTGCCAGCAGTTACCCGCGGGGGCCCGACACCGGGGAGCTGTTTTTT.

There are many counts of this clonotype. J is TRBJ2-7 and V is TRBV19, with TRBD1 matching 8 bases. CDR3 length: 14 amino acids. CDR1 is LNHDA, CDR2 SQIVND, per germline (reference sequence). V shed 5 bases and J 5 bases; nucleotides not matched to a gene: 8. CDR3 in amino acids: CASSLRDRPNEQYF. As DNA, the CDR3 is TGTGCCAGTAGTCTTCGGGACAGGCCTAACGAGCAGTACTTC.

This clonotype was counted between two and nine times. The chain is built from TRBV4-1 and TRBJ1-2; TRBD1 is a possible D gene (5 bases). The CDR3 runs to 15 residues. Trimming cost V 5 bases and J 0 bases, with 13 bases left between them. CDR1 and CDR2 from the germline V gene are MGHRA and YSYEKL. CDR3 region: CASSWWMGANYGYTF. CDR3 nucleotide sequence: TGCGCCAGCAGCTGGTGGATGGGGGCTAACTATGGCTACACCTTC.

This clonotype was detected many times. The V call is TRBV24-1, the J call TRBJ1-5, with unresolved D. The CDR3 runs to 13 residues. V was clipped by 3 bases and J by 2 bases, with 4 bases between them. The germline gives CDR1 KGHDR, CDR2 SFDVKD. The CDR3 DNA reads as TGTGCCACCAGTGATGGGGGCAATCAGCCCCAGCATTTT. Its translation: CATSDGGNQPQHF.

The rearrangement joins TRBV5-1 to TRBJ2-1; no definite D call. The V and J ends lost 0 bases and 10 bases respectively, with 11 bases between them. This CDR3 has 13 residues. Germline V CDR1 and CDR2: SGHRS, YFSETQ. The CDR3 DNA follows: TGCGCCAGCAGCTTGGACTCGTCCAAGGAGCAGTTCTTC. Translation gives CASSLDSSKEQFF.

With regard to this clonotype: One base away lies a much larger clone, so this may be a sequencing read error. The V gene is TRBV5-6, the J gene TRBJ2-5, with a tentative D call TRBD1 (6 bases). Trimming cost V 6 bases and J 5 bases, with 14 bases left between them. The germline V gene has CDR1 SGHDT and CDR2 YYEEEE. The CDR3 length is 13 residues. DNA of the CDR3: TGTGCCAGCAACCTAACAGGGATGGAGACCCAGTACTTC. Protein product: CASNLTGMETQYF.

This clonotype was recorded many times. The genes are TRBV2 and TRBJ2-7; D perhaps matches TRBD2 (5 bases). This CDR3 comprises 13 residues. The V gene lost 6 bases and the J gene lost 6 bases, with 15 bases spanning the gap. The germline V gene has CDR1 SNHLY and CDR2 FYNNEI. The CDR3 loop reads CASSVTLAGEQYF. CDR3 nucleotides: TGTGCCAGCAGCGTTACCTTGGCGGGCGAGCAGTACTTC.

Ten or more counts support this clonotype. V gene TRBV6-6 combines with J gene TRBJ1-2; D possibly corresponds to TRBD1 (6 bases). The CDR3 is 12 residues long. Trimming stripped 6 bases from V and 4 bases from J, with 9 bases between. CDR1 MNHNY and CDR2 SVGAGI come from the germline V gene (reference sequence). The CDR3 sequence: CASRYRVYGYTF. For the CDR3, the DNA is TGTGCCAGCAGGTACAGGGTCTATGGCTACACCTTC.

This clonotype was seen a few times. V gene TRBV28 combines with J gene TRBJ1-2; D not certain. The length of the CDR3 is 12 residues. CDR1 and CDR2 (germline): MDHEN, SYDVKM. Trimming took off 2 bases at V and 6 bases at J, with 7 bases between the two ends. CDR3 residues: CASSLNRDGYTF. CDR3 nucleotides: TGTGCCAGCAGTTTAAACCGGGATGGCTACACCTTC.

V usage is TRBV28 and J usage is TRBJ2-7; D call uncertain. V was clipped by 9 bases and J by 3 bases, with 15 bases between them. The CDR3 runs to 13 residues. CDR1 MDHEN and CDR2 SYDVKM come from the germline V gene. The CDR3: CASLRHGFYEQYF. The CDR3 coding sequence is TGTGCCAGTCTGAGACACGGGTTCTACGAGCAGTACTTC.

The table lists this clonotype with many counts. J is TRBJ1-1 and V is TRBV6-1; D is ambiguous. V lost 6 bases to trimming and J lost 2 bases, with 10 bases between them. CDR3 length equals 13 residues. Germline CDR1 MNHNS, CDR2 SASEGT. CDR3 residues: CASRTGVNTEAFF. The DNA for the CDR3 is TGTGCCAGCAGAACCGGGGTAAACACTGAAGCTTTCTTT.

The chain joins TRBV20-1 to TRBJ1-5; D is ambiguous. Germline CDR1 DFQATT, CDR2 SNEGSKA (reference sequence). CDR3 size: 13 residues. V lost 3 bases and J lost 2, with 8 bases in between. The DNA of the CDR3 is TGCAGTGCTAGGTCCGGGGGCAATCAGCCCCAGCATTTT. Translation: CSARSGGNQPQHF.